The text below deals with one T cell receptor (beta chain). Under the authors' procedure: Nucleated cell number was recorded as an estimate derived from reference gene primer amplification. Only in-frame clones appear in the TCRdb table, and some are missing; sequencing was by immunoSEQ multiplex PCR. The DNA gave D and trimming, while V, J and clone size come from that table. The data hold 120,000 or so clones, with 70% to 90% observed a single time. The CDR3 contains 14 residues. The trim removed 8 bases at V and 6 bases at J, leaving 6 bases unmatched. Germline V gene data show CDR1 as MNHEY and CDR2 as SVGAGI. This sample stems from a study of blood T cell repertoires in COVID-19. Study details: Both acute and convalescent COVID-19 samples were obtained from the United States, Italy and Spain.

Sequenced: peripheral blood. The origin of this receptor is a human donor in a cohort sampled during active COVID-19. The V call is TRBV6-5, the J call TRBJ2-1; 11 bases are shared with TRBD2. CDR3 sequence reads: CASSLAGGSNEQFF. For the CDR3, the DNA is TGTGCCAGCTCCCTAGCGGGAGGAAGCAATGAGCAGTTCTTC.